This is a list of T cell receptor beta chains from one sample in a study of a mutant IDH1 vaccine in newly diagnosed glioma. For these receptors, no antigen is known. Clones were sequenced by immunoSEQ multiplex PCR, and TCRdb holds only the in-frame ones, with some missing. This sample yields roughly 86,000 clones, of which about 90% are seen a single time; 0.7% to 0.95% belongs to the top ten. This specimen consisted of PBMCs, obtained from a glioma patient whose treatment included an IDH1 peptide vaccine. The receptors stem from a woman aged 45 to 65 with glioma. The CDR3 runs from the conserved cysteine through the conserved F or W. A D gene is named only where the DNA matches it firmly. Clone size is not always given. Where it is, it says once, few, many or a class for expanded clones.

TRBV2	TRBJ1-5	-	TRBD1	TGTGCCGGCGCAGGGGGCCTGGATCAGCCCCAGCATTTT	CAGAGGLDQPQHF
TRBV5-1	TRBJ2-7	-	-	TGCGCCAGCAGACCTGGGACGAACTACGAGCAGTACTTC	CASRPGTNYEQYF
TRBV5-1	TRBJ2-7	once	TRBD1	TGCGCCAGCAGCCTAGGACAGGGCAGCGAGCAGTACTTC	CASSLGQGSEQYF
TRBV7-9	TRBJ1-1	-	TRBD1	TGTGCCAGCAGCTTAGCTGCAGGGGGCCGAGTGACTGAAGCTTTCTTT	CASSLAAGGRVTEAFF
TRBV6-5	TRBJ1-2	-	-	TGTGCCAGCAGCCCAGATCCTAACTATGGCTACACCTTC	CASSPDPNYGYTF
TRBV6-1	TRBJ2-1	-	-	TGTGCCAGCAGGGAACCGGGACAAGGCTTAAATGAGCAGTTCTTC	CASREPGQGLNEQFF
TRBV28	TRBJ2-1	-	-	TGTGCCAGCATGGAGGGTTACAATGAGCAGTTCTTC	CASMEGYNEQFF
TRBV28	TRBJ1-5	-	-	TGTGCCAGCAGTTTGGGGGGTTATGGCAATCAGCCCCAGCATTTT	CASSLGGYGNQPQHF
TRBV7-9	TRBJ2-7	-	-	TGTGCCAGCAATCGGGCGGAGGAGGGTGGCGAGCAGTACTTC	CASNRAEEGGEQYF
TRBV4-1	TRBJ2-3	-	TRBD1	TGCGCCAGCAGCCGGGGACAGGGAACAGATACGCAGTATTTT	CASSRGQGTDTQYF
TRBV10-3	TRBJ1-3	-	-	TGTGCCATCACTTCAGGGGCTGGAAACACCATATATTTT	CAITSGAGNTIYF
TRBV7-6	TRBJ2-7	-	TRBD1	TGTGCCAGCAGCCTCGGGACAGGGGCCTACGAGCAGTACTTC	CASSLGTGAYEQYF
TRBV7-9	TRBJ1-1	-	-	TGTGCCAGCAGCAGCGGGAGGGAGAACGGGGCTTTCTTT	CASSSGRENGAFF
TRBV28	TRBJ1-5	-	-	TGTGCCAGCAGTTTGGTAGTTAAAAGGCAGCCCCAGCATTTT	CASSLVVKRQPQHF
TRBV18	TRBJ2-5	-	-	TGTGCCAGCTCACCCGATTGGAAGGGAGAGACCCAGTACTTC	CASSPDWKGETQYF
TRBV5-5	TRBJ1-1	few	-	TGTGCCAGCAGCTTGACAGGGACCACTGAAGCTTTCTTT	CASSLTGTTEAFF
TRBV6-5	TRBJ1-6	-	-	TGTGCCAGCAGTTACAGCTCTTCCCTTAATTCACCCCTCCACTTT	CASSYSSSLNSPLHF
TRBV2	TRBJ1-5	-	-	TGTGCCAGCAGCCAGGGAATGGGCCATAATCAGCCCCAGCATTTT	CASSQGMGHNQPQHF
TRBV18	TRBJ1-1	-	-	TGTGCCAGCTCACCAATAAAGGCCTTGCGATCCGGTGAAGCTTTCTTT	CASSPIKALRSGEAFF
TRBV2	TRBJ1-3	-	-	TGTGCCAGCCTCGGGACGTTCTCTGGAAACACCATATATTTT	CASLGTFSGNTIYF
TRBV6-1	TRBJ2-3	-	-	TGTGCCAGCAGGGGGGGTGGTCAGGGAACAGATACGCAGTATTTT	CASRGGGQGTDTQYF
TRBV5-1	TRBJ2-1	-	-	TGCGCCAGCAGAGGTCCTGAAACCAATGAGCAGTTCTTC	CASRGPETNEQFF
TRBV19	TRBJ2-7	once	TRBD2	TGTGCCAGTAGCCCCCTAGCGGAATCCTACGAGCAGTACTTC	CASSPLAESYEQYF
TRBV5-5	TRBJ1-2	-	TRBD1	TGTGCCAGCTCCCTCCAGGGGGGAGTTGCCTACACCTTC	CASSLQGGVAYTF
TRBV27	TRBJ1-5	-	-	TGTGCCAGCAGTTTAGTGGGACCTAGCAATCAGCCCCAGCATTTT	CASSLVGPSNQPQHF
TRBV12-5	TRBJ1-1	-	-	TGTGCTAGTGGTGTGACCCTTCCAGGGCCTGAAGCTTTCTTT	CASGVTLPGPEAFF
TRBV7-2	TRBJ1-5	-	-	TGTGCCAGCAGCTTAGATCCAAATCAGCCCCAGCATTTT	CASSLDPNQPQHF
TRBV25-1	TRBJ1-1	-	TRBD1	TGTGCCAGCAGTGAATATCAGGGGGCAGGCACTGAAGCTTTCTTT	CASSEYQGAGTEAFF
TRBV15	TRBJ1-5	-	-	TGTGCCACCAGCAGAGCGGGGGCAAGCAATCAGCCCCAGCATTTT	CATSRAGASNQPQHF
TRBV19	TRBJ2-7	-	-	TGTGCCAGTAGTATAGCGGGCGGCCGATCCTACGAGCAGTACTTC	CASSIAGGRSYEQYF